The 28 T cell receptor beta chains below were found in one sample sequenced in a study of cytomegalovirus exposure and HLA in healthy donors. Researchers ran the PCR with 60 Vbeta and 13 Jbeta primers. The data were produced by immunoSEQ multiplex PCR, yet TCRdb's version contains in-frame clones alone and is incomplete. The sample carries over 150,000 clones, 75% to 85% recorded once. Sequencing input: PBMCs. The source of these receptors is a woman in her 30s in good health and CMV-seropositive.

V gene TRBV10-3 combines with J gene TRBJ2-3; no clear D. V dropped 10 bases and J dropped 1 base, with 15 bases sitting between them. This CDR3 is built from 14 residues. Germline CDR1 reads ENHRY; CDR2 reads SYGVKD. CDR3 in DNA: TGTGCCAGCAGGAGCCTCCCGGGCACAGATACGCAGTATTTT. It is translated as CASRSLPGTDTQYF.

CDR3 residues: CASSFRVTTGELFF. For the CDR3, the DNA is TGTGCCAGCAGCTTCCGGGTCACAACCGGGGAGCTGTTTTTT. The chain carries TRBV5-8 and TRBJ2-2; D gene uncertain. V lost 2 bases to trimming and J lost 5 bases, with 10 bases between them. Germline CDR1 SGHTS, CDR2 YDEGEE. CDR3 size: 14 residues.

The chain recombines TRBV4-1 with TRBJ2-1, with TRBD1 matching 7 bases. This CDR3 region has 16 residues. V was pared by 3 bases and J by 3 bases, with 8 bases of the junction left unmatched. The germline V gene has CDR1 MGHRA and CDR2 YSYEKL. CDR3 protein: CASSQTGSGGYNEQFF. CDR3 bases: TGCGCCAGCAGCCAGACGGGATCAGGGGGCTACAATGAGCAGTTCTTC.

The chain couples TRBV30 to TRBJ2-1; weak D call: TRBD2 (5 bases). V lost 1 base to trimming and J lost 3 bases, with 22 bases between them. The CDR3 has 18 residues. Germline lookup yields CDR1 GTSNPN and CDR2 SVGIG (reference sequence). CDR3 sequence reads: CAWSGIPLGGSNYNEQFF. CDR3 sequence (DNA): TGTGCCTGGAGTGGAATCCCCCTCGGTGGGAGTAACTACAATGAGCAGTTCTTC.

V gene TRBV12-5 combines with J gene TRBJ2-2; 8 bases are shared with TRBD1. In germline, CDR1 is LGHNT, CDR2 FRNRAP. V trimming: 7 bases; J trimming: 6 bases; junction bases outside the gene matches: 10. This CDR3 spans 15 amino acids. CDR3 coding DNA: TGTGCTAGTGCCTTGGGGGACAGGCAGGCCGGGGAGCTGTTTTTT. Its protein product is CASALGDRQAGELFF.

This clone has a handful of counts. The rearrangement joins TRBV6-5 to TRBJ1-3; 7 nucleotides agree with TRBD1. This CDR3 is built from 14 residues. CDR1 MNHEY and CDR2 SVGAGI come from the germline V gene. Germline trimming cut 6 bases from V and 1 base from J; bases unmatched to any gene: 3. CDR3 sequence reads: CASRPTGSGNTIYF. CDR3 coding DNA: TGTGCCAGCAGACCGACAGGGTCTGGAAACACCATATATTTT.

This clone turned up a few times. The V and J genes are TRBV2 and TRBJ1-2, with unresolved D. V was cut by 2 bases and J by 6 bases, with 13 bases left in between. The germline gives CDR1 SNHLY, CDR2 FYNNEI. This CDR3 has 14 residues. DNA for the CDR3: TGTGCCAGCAGTGAACAGGCAGCCGGGGATGGCTACACCTTC. As protein: CASSEQAAGDGYTF.

The chain recombines TRBV6-1 with TRBJ2-7; TRBD1 agrees at 10 bases. CDR1 and CDR2 (germline): MNHNS, SASEGT. J gave up 6 bases and V 4 bases, and 9 bases lay outside the gene matches. The CDR3 runs to 15 residues. The CDR3 nucleotides read TGTGCCAGCAGTGCGCACAGGGACAGGGGAGGCGAGCAGTACTTC. Protein: CASSAHRDRGGEQYF.

The chain recombines TRBV11-1 with TRBJ2-2, with 7 bases identical to TRBD2. CDR3 length equals 14 residues. Germline lookup yields CDR1 SGHAT and CDR2 FQDESV (reference sequence). V was clipped by 6 bases and J by 4 bases; unmatched bases: 5. Here the CDR3 reads CASRRESGTGELFF. For the CDR3, the DNA is TGTGCCAGCAGGCGGGAGTCGGGCACCGGGGAGCTGTTTTTT.

The sample holds one count of this clone. The chain combines TRBV6-1 with TRBJ2-1; D remains ambiguous. V lost 2 bases and J lost 0, with 8 bases in between. CDR1 and CDR2 from the germline V gene are MNHNS and SASEGT. This CDR3 is 15 amino acids long. The CDR3 coding sequence is TGTGCCAGCAGTGAATTGAGCGTCTCCTACAATGAGCAGTTCTTC. This encodes CASSELSVSYNEQFF.

V and J are TRBV7-9 and TRBJ1-1; D unclear. This CDR3 is built from 17 residues. Trimming shortened V by 4 bases and J by 3 bases, and 21 bases separated the two germline ends. Germline V gene sequence: CDR1 SEHNR, CDR2 FQNEAQ (reference sequence). The CDR3 sequence: CASSSWLGGNPYTEAFF. The CDR3 coding sequence is TGTGCCAGCAGCTCCTGGTTGGGCGGGAATCCGTACACTGAAGCTTTCTTT.

This clone was counted only a few times. V is TRBV6-1 and J is TRBJ2-3; the match to TRBD1 covers 7 bases. This CDR3 is 16 amino acids long. Germline CDR1 MNHNS, CDR2 SASEGT. The J segment lost 1 base and the V segment lost 3 bases, leaving 7 bases of the junction unmatched. Here the CDR3 reads CASSDLRQGRTDTQYF. The CDR3 nucleotides read TGTGCCAGCAGTGACTTAAGACAGGGCCGCACAGATACGCAGTATTTT.

The chain recombines TRBV9 with TRBJ2-7, with TRBD2 matching 15 bases. V gave up 4 bases and J gave up 4 bases; unmatched junction bases: 3. Germline CDR1 is SGDLS and CDR2 is YYNGEE. The CDR3 runs 15 residues. The CDR3 reads CASSLGTSGGYEQYF. The CDR3 DNA follows: TGTGCCAGCAGCTTGGGGACTAGCGGGGGGTACGAGCAGTACTTC.

Only one count was recorded for this clone. The V and J genes are TRBV4-2 and TRBJ2-1; 11 bases are a match to TRBD2. CDR3 size: 18 residues. Losses at the gene ends were 0 bases for V and 7 bases for J; bases not matched to a gene: 11. CDR1 is LGHNA, CDR2 YNFKEQ, per germline. The CDR3 loop reads CASSQEIAGGPLRNEQFF. CDR3 coding DNA: TGTGCCAGCAGCCAAGAGATAGCGGGAGGGCCCCTGAGGAATGAGCAGTTCTTC.

This sequence joins TRBV6-5 and TRBJ1-1, with TRBD1 matching over 10 bases. The ends lost 2 bases at V and 11 bases at J; junction bases unmatched: 5. The CDR3 covers 13 residues. Germline lookup yields CDR1 MNHEY and CDR2 SVGAGI. CDR3 nucleotides: TGTGCCAGCAGTTACGAGACAGGGGGCATTGCTTTCTTT. Amino acids: CASSYETGGIAFF.

This clone was seen just once. The rearrangement uses TRBV7-2 and TRBJ1-5; TRBD1 agrees at 10 bases. The germline V gene encodes CDR1 SGHTA and CDR2 FQGNSA. Trimming removed 5 bases from V and 2 bases from J; junction bases left unmatched: 3. The CDR3 is made up of 15 amino acids. CDR3 in amino acids: CASSIGTGGNQPQHF. The CDR3 region has the DNA TGTGCCAGCAGCATCGGGACAGGGGGCAATCAGCCCCAGCATTTT.

The rearrangement links TRBV2 to TRBJ2-1, with a possible D match to TRBD2 (6 bases). Trimming removed 8 bases from V and 3 bases from J, with 11 bases in between. This CDR3 contains 13 residues. Germline V gene lookup returns CDR1 SNHLY and CDR2 FYNNEI. The CDR3 here is CASRPGVYNEQFF. CDR3 coding DNA: TGTGCCAGCCGACCGGGAGTCTACAATGAGCAGTTCTTC.

The chain combines TRBV10-3 with TRBJ2-6; TRBD1 aligns across 7 bases. V lost 9 bases and J lost 0; bases outside the gene matches: 5. This CDR3 has 15 amino acids. From germline, CDR1 is ENHRY and CDR2 SYGVKD. The DNA for the CDR3 is TGTGCCATTGACAGGGAGAGCTCTGGGGCCAACGTCCTGACTTTC. Its translation: CAIDRESSGANVLTF.

The V gene is TRBV30, the J gene TRBJ1-1, with 10 bases identical to TRBD1. CDR3 length: 16 residues. J was trimmed by 4 bases and V by 0 bases; bases with no gene match: 8. CDR1 is GTSNPN, CDR2 SVGIG, per germline (reference sequence). The CDR3 protein is CAWSVPWTGGGTEAFF. The CDR3 nucleotides read TGTGCCTGGAGTGTTCCGTGGACAGGGGGGGGCACTGAAGCTTTCTTT. Filled out from reference TRBV30 and TRBJ1-1, the complete variable domain reads SQTIHQWPATLVQPVGSPLSLECTVEGTSNPNLYWYRQAAGRGLQLLFYSVGIGQISSEVPQNLSASRPQDRQFILSSKKLLLSDSGFYLCAWSVPWTGGGTEAFFGQGTRLTVV.

The genes are TRBV11-2 and TRBJ2-6; 9 bases align to TRBD1. Germline CDR1 and CDR2: SGHAT and FQNNGV. The CDR3 spans 17 residues. Trimming removed 3 bases from V and 0 bases from J; junction bases left unmatched: 3. CDR3 sequence reads: CASSLTGGSSGANVLTF. The CDR3 DNA sequence: TGTGCCAGCAGCTTGACAGGGGGGTCCTCTGGGGCCAACGTCCTGACTTTC. The whole variable domain, filled in from reference TRBV11-2 and TRBJ2-6, reads EAGVAQSPRYKIIEKRQSVAFWCNPISGHATLYWYQQILGQGPKLLIQFQNNGVVDDSQLPKDRFSAERLKGVDSTLKIQPAKLEDSAVYLCASSLTGGSSGANVLTFGAGSRLTVL.

The rearrangement links TRBV6-1 to TRBJ1-4; the D is unclear. This CDR3 has 15 amino acids. V lost 1 base and J lost 7, with 13 bases in between. Germline CDR1 reads MNHNS; CDR2 reads SASEGT. The CDR3 is CASSEDSFVAEKLFF. In DNA form, the CDR3 reads TGTGCCAGCAGTGAAGATAGCTTTGTAGCTGAAAAACTGTTTTTT.

The CDR3 DNA reads TGTGCCAGCAGTGCGAGGACTAGCGGGAGTATCGGAGAGACCCAGTACTTC. This translates into CASSARTSGSIGETQYF. The chain is built from TRBV6-1 and TRBJ2-5; TRBD2 agrees at 13 bases. V dropped 4 bases and J dropped 4; count of bases not matched to a gene: 9. There are 17 residues in the CDR3. Germline CDR1 is MNHNS and CDR2 is SASEGT.

The chain couples TRBV2 to TRBJ1-1; TRBD1 matches 8 bases. The CDR3 is 15 amino acids. Trimming took 2 bases from V and 4 from J; bases not matched to a gene: 6. CDR1 is SNHLY, CDR2 FYNNEI, per germline. CDR3 sequence: CASSERRGQGTEAFF. The DNA of the CDR3 is TGTGCCAGCAGTGAACGCAGGGGGCAAGGCACTGAAGCTTTCTTT.

The chain couples TRBV7-8 to TRBJ2-3, with 12 bases lining up with TRBD1. Per the germline V gene, CDR1 is SGHVS and CDR2 is FQNEAQ. The CDR3 consists of 16 residues. With 5 bases clipped from V and 9 bases from J, the junction kept 12 bases outside the gene matches. CDR3 loop: CASSPAGTGGSGTQYF. CDR3 nucleotide sequence: TGTGCCAGCAGCCCCGCCGGGACAGGGGGCTCTGGAACGCAGTATTTT.

The genes are TRBV18 and TRBJ2-3; 16 nucleotides align to TRBD2. Germline CDR1 is KGHSH and CDR2 is LQKENI. V shed 6 bases and J 0 bases; nucleotides not matched to a gene: 6. This CDR3 is 18 amino acids long. CDR3 residues: CASSPGLAGGPSTDTQYF. In DNA, the CDR3 is TGTGCCAGCTCGCCGGGACTAGCGGGAGGGCCCAGCACAGATACGCAGTATTTT.

The V and J genes are TRBV11-2 and TRBJ1-4; TRBD1 is a possible D gene (6 bases). The V end lost 4 bases, the J end lost 7 bases, and 19 bases lay between the germline ends. The germline V gene has CDR1 SGHAT and CDR2 FQNNGV. The CDR3 totals 16 residues. The CDR3 bases are TGTGCCAGCAGCTCCATGGCCGGGGGGCGGATTGAAAAACTGTTTTTT. Its translation is CASSSMAGGRIEKLFF. The full variable domain, its missing parts supplied by reference TRBV11-2 and TRBJ1-4, is EAGVAQSPRYKIIEKRQSVAFWCNPISGHATLYWYQQILGQGPKLLIQFQNNGVVDDSQLPKDRFSAERLKGVDSTLKIQPAKLEDSAVYLCASSSMAGGRIEKLFFGSGTQLSVL.

The chain joins TRBV28 to TRBJ1-2; perhaps TRBD1 as D (6 bases). Between the trimmed V and J ends, which lost 6 bases and 8 bases, there was a span of 19 bases. There are 14 residues in the CDR3. Per the germline V gene, CDR1 is MDHEN and CDR2 is SYDVKM. The CDR3 is CASRPTGFTGGYTF. The CDR3 region has the DNA TGTGCCAGCAGGCCAACAGGGTTTACGGGCGGCTACACCTTC.

Of note for this clone: Additional DNA sequences in this sample encode the identical CDR3. The chain recombines TRBV9 with TRBJ2-3; 10 bases map to TRBD1. CDR1 and CDR2 from the germline V gene are SGDLS and YYNGEE. The CDR3 runs to 15 residues. V gave up 2 bases and J gave up 3 bases; unmatched junction bases: 3. As DNA, the CDR3 is TGTGCCAGCAGCGTCCGGACAGGGGGAACAGATACGCAGTATTTT. Amino acids: CASSVRTGGTDTQYF.